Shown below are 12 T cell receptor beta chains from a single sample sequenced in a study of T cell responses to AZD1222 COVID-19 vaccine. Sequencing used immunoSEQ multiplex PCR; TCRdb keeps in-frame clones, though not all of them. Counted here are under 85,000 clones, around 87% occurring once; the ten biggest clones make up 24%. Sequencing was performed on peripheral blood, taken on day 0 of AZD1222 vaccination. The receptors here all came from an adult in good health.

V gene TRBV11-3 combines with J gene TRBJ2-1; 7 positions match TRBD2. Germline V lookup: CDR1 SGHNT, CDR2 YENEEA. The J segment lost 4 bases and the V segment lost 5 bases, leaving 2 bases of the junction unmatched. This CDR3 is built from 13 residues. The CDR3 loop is CASSLAVYNEQFF. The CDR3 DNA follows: TGTGCCAGCAGCCTAGCGGTATACAATGAGCAGTTCTTC.

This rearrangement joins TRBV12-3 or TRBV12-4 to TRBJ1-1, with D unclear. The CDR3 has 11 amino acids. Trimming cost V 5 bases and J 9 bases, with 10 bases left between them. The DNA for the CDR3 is TGTGCCAGCAGTGCGGGAGACCAAGCTTTCTTT. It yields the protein CASSAGDQAFF.

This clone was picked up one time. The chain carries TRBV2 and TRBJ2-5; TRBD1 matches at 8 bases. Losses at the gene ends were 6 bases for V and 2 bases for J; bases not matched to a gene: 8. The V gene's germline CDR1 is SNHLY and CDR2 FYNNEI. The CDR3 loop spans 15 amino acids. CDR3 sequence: CASRTGTGPQETQYF. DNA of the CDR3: TGTGCCAGCAGAACCGGGACAGGCCCACAAGAGACCCAGTACTTC. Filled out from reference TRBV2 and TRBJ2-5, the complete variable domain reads EPEVTQTPSHQVTQMGQEVILRCVPISNHLYFYWYRQILGQKVEFLVSFYNNEISEKSEIFDDQFSVERPDGSNFTLKIRSTKLEDSAMYFCASRTGTGPQETQYFGPGTRLLVL.

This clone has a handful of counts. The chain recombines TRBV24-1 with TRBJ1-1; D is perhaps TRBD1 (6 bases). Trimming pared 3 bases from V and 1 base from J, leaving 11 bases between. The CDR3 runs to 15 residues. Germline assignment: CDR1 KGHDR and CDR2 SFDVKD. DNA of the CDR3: TGTGCCACCAGTGATGGGGGGGCCGGGAACACTGAAGCTTTCTTT. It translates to CATSDGGAGNTEAFF.

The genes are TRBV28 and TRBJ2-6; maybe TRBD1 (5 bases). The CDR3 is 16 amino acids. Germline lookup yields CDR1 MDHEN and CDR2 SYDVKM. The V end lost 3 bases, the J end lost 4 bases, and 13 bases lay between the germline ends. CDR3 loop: CASSFPRVAGANVLTF. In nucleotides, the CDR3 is TGTGCCAGCAGTTTTCCCAGGGTGGCCGGGGCCAACGTCCTGACTTTC.

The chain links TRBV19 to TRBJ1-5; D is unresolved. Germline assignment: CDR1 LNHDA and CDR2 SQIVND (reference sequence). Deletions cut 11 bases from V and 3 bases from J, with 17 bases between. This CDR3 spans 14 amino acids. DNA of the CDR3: TGTGCCGGTGGAGGACGGCAGACCAATCAGCCCCAGCATTTT. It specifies CAGGGRQTNQPQHF.

The CDR3 loop is CASSSQGWSPLHF. The CDR3 DNA reads TGTGCCAGCAGTTCACAGGGGTGGTCACCCCTCCACTTT. V usage is TRBV12-3 or TRBV12-4 and J usage is TRBJ1-6; 7 nucleotides align to TRBD1. V was pared by 4 bases and J by 10 bases, with 4 bases of the junction left unmatched. The CDR3 consists of 13 residues.

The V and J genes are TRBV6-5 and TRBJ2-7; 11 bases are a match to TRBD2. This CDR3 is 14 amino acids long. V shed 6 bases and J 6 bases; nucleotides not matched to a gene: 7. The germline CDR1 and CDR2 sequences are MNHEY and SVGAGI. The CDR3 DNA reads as TGTGCCAGCAGAATAGCGGGAGGGCCGGTCGAGCAGTACTTC. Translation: CASRIAGGPVEQYF.

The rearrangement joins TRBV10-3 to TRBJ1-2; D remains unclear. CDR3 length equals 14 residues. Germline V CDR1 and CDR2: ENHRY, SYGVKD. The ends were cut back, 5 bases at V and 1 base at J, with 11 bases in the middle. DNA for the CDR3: TGTGCCATCAGTAAGGGAAGCGATAACTATGGCTACACCTTC. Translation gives CAISKGSDNYGYTF.

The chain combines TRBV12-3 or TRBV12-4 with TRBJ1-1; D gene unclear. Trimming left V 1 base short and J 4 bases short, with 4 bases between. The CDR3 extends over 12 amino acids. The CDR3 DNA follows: TGTGCCAGCAGTTTAGTCCCCACTGAAGCTTTCTTT. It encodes CASSLVPTEAFF.

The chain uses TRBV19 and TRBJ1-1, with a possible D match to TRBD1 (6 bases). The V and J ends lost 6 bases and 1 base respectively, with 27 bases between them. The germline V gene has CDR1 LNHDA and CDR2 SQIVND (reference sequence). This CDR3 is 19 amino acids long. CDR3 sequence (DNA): TGTGCCAGTAGACTCAGCGGACAGTCAAGGGTGGTTGGGAACACTGAAGCTTTCTTT. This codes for CASRLSGQSRVVGNTEAFF.

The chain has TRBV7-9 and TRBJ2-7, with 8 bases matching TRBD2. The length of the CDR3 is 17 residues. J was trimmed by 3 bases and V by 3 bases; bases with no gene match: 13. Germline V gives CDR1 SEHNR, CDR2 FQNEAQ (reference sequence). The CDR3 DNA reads TGTGCCAGCAGCTTTGGGTGGCCCGCTAGCGGGTACTACGAGCAGTACTTC. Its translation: CASSFGWPASGYYEQYF. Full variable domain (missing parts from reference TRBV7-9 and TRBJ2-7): DTGVSQNPRHKITKRGQNVTFRCDPISEHNRLYWYRQTLGQGPEFLTYFQNEAQLEKSRLLSDRFSAERPKGSFSTLEIQRTEQGDSAMYLCASSFGWPASGYYEQYFGPGTRLTVT.